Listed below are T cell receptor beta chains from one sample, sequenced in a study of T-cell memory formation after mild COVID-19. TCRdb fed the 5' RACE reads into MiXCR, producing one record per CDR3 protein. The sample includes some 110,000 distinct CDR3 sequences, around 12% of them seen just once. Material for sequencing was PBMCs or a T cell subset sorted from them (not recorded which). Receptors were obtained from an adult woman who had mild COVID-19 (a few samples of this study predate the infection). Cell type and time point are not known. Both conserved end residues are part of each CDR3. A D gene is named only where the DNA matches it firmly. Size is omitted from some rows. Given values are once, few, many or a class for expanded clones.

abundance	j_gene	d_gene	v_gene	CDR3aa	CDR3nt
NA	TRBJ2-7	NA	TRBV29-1	CSVEGGSLFYEQYF	TGCAGCGTTGAAGGCGGATCCCTCTTCTACGAGCAGTACTTC
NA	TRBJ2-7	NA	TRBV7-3	CASSSGRGYEQYF	TGTGCCAGCAGCTCCGGCAGAGGTTACGAGCAGTACTTC
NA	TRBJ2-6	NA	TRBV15	CATSTLRGPSGANVLTF	TGTGCCACCAGCACCCTACGTGGTCCTTCTGGGGCCAACGTCCTGACTTTC
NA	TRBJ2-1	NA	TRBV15	CATSREVTGTRNEQFF	TGTGCCACCAGCAGGGAAGTAACAGGGACAAGGAATGAGCAGTTCTTC
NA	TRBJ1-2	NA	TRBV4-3	CASSQFPGTEAGYTF	TGCGCCAGCAGCCAGTTCCCGGGGACGGAGGCCGGCTACACCTTC
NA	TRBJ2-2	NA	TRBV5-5	CASEVQNTGELFF	TGTGCCAGCGAGGTTCAGAACACCGGGGAGCTGTTTTTT
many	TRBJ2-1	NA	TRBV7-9	CASSLEVNEQFF	TGTGCCAGCAGCTTGGAGGTCAATGAGCAGTTCTTC
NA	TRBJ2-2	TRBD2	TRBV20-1	CSARDTSGSSTGELFF	TGCAGTGCTAGGGATACTAGCGGGAGTAGCACCGGGGAGCTGTTTTTT
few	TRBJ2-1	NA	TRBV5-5	CASSPTWGGTYNEQFF	TGTGCCAGCAGCCCTACCTGGGGAGGTACATACAATGAGCAGTTCTTC
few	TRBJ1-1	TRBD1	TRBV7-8	CASSQARGLAEAFF	TGTGCCAGCAGCCAGGCCAGGGGGCTTGCTGAAGCTTTCTTT
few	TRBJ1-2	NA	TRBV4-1	CASSLALREEQGYTF	TGCGCCAGCAGCCTAGCCCTCAGGGAAGAGCAGGGCTACACCTTC
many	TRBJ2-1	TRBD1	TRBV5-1	CASSKTGGGGNEQFF	TGCGCCAGCAGCAAGACAGGGGGCGGAGGTAATGAGCAGTTCTTC
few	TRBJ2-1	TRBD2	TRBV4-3	CASGRLAEYNEQFF	TGCGCCAGTGGGAGACTAGCAGAGTACAATGAGCAGTTCTTC
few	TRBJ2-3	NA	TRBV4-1	CASSQEMAGASDTQYF	TGCGCCAGCAGCCAAGAAATGGCGGGGGCCTCAGATACGCAGTATTTT
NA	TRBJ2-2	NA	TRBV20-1	CSARDFRGQVDTGELFF	TGCAGTGCTAGAGATTTCCGGGGGCAGGTGGACACCGGGGAGCTGTTTTTT
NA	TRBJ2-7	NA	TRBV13	CASSLGRRGIYEQYF	TGTGCCAGCAGCTTAGGCCGGCGGGGAATCTACGAGCAGTACTTC
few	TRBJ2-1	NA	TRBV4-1	CASSQPTGSSYNEQFF	TGCGCCAGCAGCCAACCCACAGGGAGCTCCTACAATGAGCAGTTCTTC
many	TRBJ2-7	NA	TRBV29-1	CSVSGTAGYEQYF	TGCAGCGTCTCCGGGACAGCGGGTTACGAGCAGTACTTC
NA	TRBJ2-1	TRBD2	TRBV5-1	CASHLAGGNHEQFF	TGCGCCAGCCATCTAGCGGGAGGGAACCATGAGCAGTTCTTC
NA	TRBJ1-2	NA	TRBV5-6	CASSFPEGGEDYGYTF	TGTGCCAGCAGCTTTCCGGAGGGAGGGGAGGACTATGGCTACACCTTC
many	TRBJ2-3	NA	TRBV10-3	CAISEWRAATDTQYF	TGTGCCATCAGTGAGTGGCGGGCCGCCACAGATACGCAGTATTTT
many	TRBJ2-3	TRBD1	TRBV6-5	CASSIDRGQGEDTQYF	TGTGCCAGCAGTATCGACAGGGGACAGGGGGAGGATACGCAGTATTTT
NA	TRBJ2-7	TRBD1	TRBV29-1	CSVEQGGGYEQYF	TGCAGCGTTGAACAAGGGGGCGGCTACGAGCAGTACTTC
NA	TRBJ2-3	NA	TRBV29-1	CSVEEAVGSQSDTQYF	TGCAGCGTTGAAGAGGCGGTTGGTAGCCAGTCTGATACGCAGTATTTT